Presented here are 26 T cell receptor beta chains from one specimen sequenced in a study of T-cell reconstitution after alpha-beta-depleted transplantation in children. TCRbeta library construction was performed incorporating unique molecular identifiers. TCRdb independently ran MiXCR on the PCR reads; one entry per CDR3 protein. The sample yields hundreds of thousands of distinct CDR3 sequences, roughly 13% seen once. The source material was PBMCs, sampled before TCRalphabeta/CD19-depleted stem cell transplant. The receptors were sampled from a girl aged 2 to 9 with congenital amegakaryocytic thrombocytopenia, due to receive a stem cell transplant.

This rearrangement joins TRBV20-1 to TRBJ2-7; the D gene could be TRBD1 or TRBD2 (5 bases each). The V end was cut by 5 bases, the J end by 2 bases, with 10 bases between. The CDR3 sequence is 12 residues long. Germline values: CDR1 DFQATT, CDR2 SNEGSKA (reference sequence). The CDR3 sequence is CSARDVAYEQYF. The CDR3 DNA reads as TGCAGTGCTCGGGACGTGGCCTACGAGCAGTACTTC.

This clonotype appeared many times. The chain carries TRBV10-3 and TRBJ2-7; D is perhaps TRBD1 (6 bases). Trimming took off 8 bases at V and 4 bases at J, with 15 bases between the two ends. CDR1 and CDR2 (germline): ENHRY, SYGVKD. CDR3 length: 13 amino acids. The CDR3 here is CAIGGQKGYEQYF. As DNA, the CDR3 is TGTGCCATCGGGGGACAAAAGGGGTACGAGCAGTACTTC.

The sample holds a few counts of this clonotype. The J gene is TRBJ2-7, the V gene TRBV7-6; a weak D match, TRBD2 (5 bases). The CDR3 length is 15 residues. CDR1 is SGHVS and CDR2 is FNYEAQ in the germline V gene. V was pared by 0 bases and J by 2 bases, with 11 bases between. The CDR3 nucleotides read TGTGCCAGCAGCTTAGCCCCGGAGGACGCCTACGAGCAGTACTTC. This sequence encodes CASSLAPEDAYEQYF.

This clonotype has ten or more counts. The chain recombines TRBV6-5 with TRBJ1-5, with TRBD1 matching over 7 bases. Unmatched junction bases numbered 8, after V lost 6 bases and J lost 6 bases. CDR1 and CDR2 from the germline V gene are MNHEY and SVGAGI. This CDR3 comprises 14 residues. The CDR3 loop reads CASSTTGDAQPQHF. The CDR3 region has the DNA TGTGCCAGCAGCACAACAGGGGATGCTCAGCCCCAGCATTTT.

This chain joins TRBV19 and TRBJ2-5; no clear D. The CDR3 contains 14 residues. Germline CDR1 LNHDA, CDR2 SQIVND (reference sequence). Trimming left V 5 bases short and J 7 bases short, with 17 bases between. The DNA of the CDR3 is TGTGCCAGTAGTCCCGACCGGGCGGTAGGGACCCAGTACTTC. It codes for CASSPDRAVGTQYF.

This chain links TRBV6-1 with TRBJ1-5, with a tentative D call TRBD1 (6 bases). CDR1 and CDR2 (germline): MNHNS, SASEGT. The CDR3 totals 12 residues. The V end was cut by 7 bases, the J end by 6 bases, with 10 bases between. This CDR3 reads CASMGGRQPQHF. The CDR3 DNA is TGTGCCAGCATGGGGGGCCGTCAGCCCCAGCATTTT.

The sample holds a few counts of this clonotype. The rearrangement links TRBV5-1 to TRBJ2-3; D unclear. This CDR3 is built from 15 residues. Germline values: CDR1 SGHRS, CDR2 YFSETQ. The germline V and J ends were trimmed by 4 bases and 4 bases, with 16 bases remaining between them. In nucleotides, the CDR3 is TGCGCCAGCAGCCCGGACCCCCTGAAGGCAGATACGCAGTATTTT. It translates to CASSPDPLKADTQYF.

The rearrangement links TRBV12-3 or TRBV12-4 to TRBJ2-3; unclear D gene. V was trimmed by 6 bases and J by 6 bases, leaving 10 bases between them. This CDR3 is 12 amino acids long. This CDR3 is CASRAPVDTQYF. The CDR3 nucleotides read TGTGCCAGCAGGGCACCGGTGGATACGCAGTATTTT.

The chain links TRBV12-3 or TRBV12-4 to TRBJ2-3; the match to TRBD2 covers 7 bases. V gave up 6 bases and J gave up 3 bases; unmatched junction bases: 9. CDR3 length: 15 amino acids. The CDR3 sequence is CASRLTGLPTDTQYF. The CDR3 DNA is TGTGCCAGCAGATTGACGGGACTACCAACAGATACGCAGTATTTT.

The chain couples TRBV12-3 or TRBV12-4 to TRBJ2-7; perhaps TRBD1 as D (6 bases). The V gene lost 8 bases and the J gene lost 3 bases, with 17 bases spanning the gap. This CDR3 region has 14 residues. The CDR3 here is CASQFRQGSYEQYF. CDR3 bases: TGTGCCAGCCAATTCCGGCAGGGGAGCTACGAGCAGTACTTC.

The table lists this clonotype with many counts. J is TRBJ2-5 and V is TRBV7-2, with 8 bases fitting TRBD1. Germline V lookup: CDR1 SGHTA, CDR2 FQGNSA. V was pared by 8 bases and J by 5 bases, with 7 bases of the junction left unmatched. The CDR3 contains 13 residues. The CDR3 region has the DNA TGTGCCAGCTACATGACAGGGGTTGAGACCCAGTACTTC. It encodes CASYMTGVETQYF.

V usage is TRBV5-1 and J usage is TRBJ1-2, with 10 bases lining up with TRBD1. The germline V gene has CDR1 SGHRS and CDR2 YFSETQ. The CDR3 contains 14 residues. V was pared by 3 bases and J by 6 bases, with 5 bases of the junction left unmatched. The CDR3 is CASSWDRGEDGYTF. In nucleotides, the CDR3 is TGCGCCAGCAGCTGGGACAGGGGAGAGGATGGCTACACCTTC.

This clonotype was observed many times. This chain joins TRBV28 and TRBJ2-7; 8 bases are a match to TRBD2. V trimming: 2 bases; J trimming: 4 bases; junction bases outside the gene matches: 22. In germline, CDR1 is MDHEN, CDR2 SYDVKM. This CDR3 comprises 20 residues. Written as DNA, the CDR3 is TGTGCCAGCAGTTTACCGCCATGGAAACCAAAAGCGGGAGTAGCATACGAGCAGTACTTC. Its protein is CASSLPPWKPKAGVAYEQYF.

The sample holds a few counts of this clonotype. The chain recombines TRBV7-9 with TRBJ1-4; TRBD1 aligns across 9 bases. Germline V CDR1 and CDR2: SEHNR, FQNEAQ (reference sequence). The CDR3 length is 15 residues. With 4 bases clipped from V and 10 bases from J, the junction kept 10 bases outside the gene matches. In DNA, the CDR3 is TGTGCCAGCAGCTCATCTCCGGGACAGGGCGGAAAACTGTTTTTT. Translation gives CASSSSPGQGGKLFF.

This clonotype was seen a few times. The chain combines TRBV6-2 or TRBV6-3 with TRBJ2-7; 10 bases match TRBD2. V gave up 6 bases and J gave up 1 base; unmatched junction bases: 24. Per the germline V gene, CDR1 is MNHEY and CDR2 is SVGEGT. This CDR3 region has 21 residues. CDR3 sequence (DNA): TGTGCCAGCAGCCCTACCAAGACCGGGACTAGCGTACTAACACAATCCTACGAGCAGTACTTC. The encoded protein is CASSPTKTGTSVLTQSYEQYF.

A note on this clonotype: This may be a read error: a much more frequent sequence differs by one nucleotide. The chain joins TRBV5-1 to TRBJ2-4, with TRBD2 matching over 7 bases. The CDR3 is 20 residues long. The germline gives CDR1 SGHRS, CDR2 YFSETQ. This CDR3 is CVSSLVSFAGLVGAKNIQYF. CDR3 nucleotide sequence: TGCGTCAGCAGCTTGGTATCGTTTGCCGGACTAGTGGGAGCCAAAAACATTCAGTACTTC.

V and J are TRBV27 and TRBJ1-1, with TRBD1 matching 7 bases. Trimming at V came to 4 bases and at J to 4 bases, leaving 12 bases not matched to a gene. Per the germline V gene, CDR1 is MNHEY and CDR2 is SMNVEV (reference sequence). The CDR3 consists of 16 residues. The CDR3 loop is CASSSHLTGVGTEAFF. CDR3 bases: TGTGCCAGCAGTTCGCACCTCACAGGGGTGGGCACTGAAGCTTTCTTT.

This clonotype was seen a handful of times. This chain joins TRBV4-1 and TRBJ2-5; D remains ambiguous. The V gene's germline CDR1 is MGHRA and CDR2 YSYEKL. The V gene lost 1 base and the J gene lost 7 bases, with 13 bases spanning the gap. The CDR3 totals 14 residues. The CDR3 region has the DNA TGCGCCAGCAGCCAAGTGACCTCCGTCGGGACCCAGTACTTC. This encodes CASSQVTSVGTQYF.

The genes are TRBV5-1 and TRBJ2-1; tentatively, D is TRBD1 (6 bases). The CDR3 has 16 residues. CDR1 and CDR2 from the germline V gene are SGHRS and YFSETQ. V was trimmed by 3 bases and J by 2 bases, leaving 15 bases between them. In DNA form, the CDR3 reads TGCGCCAGCAGCTCGCCCGAGACAGGTCCCTACAATGAGCAGTTCTTC. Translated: CASSSPETGPYNEQFF.

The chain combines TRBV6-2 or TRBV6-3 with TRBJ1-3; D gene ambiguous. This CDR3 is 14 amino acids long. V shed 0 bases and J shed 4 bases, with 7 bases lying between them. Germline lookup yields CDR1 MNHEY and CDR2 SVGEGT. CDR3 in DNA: TGTGCCAGCAGTTACTCCGGAGGGGGAAACACCATATATTTT. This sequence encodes CASSYSGGGNTIYF.

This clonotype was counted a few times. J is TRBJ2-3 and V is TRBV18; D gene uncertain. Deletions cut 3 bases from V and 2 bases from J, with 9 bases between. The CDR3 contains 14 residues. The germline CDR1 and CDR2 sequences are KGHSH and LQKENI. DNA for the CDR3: TGTGCCAGCTCACCCAATTATATCACAGATACGCAGTATTTT. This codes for CASSPNYITDTQYF.

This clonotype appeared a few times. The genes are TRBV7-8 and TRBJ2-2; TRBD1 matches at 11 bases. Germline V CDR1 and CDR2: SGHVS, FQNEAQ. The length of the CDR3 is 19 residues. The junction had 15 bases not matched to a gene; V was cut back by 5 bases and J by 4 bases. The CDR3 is CASSKRDVDRGLPTGELFF. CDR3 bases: TGTGCCAGCAGCAAAAGAGATGTGGACAGGGGGCTTCCCACCGGGGAGCTGTTTTTT.

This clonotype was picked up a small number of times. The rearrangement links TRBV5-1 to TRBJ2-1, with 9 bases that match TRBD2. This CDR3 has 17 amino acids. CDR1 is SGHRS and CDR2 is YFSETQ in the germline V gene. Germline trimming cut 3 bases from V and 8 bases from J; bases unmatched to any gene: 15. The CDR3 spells CASSSALAGSITDEQFF. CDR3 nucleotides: TGCGCCAGCAGCTCTGCTCTAGCGGGGTCGATCACGGATGAGCAGTTCTTC.

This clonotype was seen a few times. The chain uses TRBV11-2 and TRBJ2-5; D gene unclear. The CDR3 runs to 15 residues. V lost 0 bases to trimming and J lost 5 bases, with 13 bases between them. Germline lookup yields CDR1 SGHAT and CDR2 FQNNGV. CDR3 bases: TGTGCCAGCAGCTTAGACACGATGGTTCTGGAGACCCAGTACTTC. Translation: CASSLDTMVLETQYF.

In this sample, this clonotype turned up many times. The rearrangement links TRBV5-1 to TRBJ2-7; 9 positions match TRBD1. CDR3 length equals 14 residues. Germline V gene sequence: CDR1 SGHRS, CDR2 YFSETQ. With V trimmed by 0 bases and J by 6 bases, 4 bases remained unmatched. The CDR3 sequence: CASSLGDRVLEQYF. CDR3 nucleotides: TGCGCCAGCAGCTTGGGGGACAGGGTACTCGAGCAGTACTTC.

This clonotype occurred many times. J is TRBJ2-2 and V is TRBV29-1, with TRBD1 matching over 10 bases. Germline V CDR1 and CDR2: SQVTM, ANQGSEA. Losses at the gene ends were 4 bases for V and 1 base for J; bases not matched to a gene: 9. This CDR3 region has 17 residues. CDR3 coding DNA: TGCAGCGTTGCCGGATCGGGACAGGGGAAGAACACCGGGGAGCTGTTTTTT. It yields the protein CSVAGSGQGKNTGELFF.